What follows describes a single T cell receptor (beta chain). Its specificity is unknown. Primers for the PCR totalled 60 Vbeta and 13 Jbeta. Some clones are missing from TCRdb's copy, which holds only in-frame ones; the method was immunoSEQ multiplex PCR. The sample yields about 180,000 clones, almost 80% seen once. Trimming pared 2 bases from V and 0 bases from J, leaving 17 bases between. The V gene's germline CDR1 is LNHDA and CDR2 SQIVND (reference sequence). The CDR3 loop spans 18 amino acids. These data are taken from a study of cytomegalovirus exposure and HLA in healthy donors. Study background: Membership in the Caucasian-associated ancestry cluster was found for approximately 85% of nearly 400 genotyped donors. Study results and caveats: Several top significant clusters appeared, in a later analysis, to be linked to common viral pathogens. Cytomegalovirus status was reportedly diagnosed by the classifier with high specificity and sensitivity.

This TCR was recovered from a man in his thirties or forties in good health and CMV-seronegative. The sample comprised PBMCs. The chain uses TRBV19 and TRBJ1-3, with D possibly TRBD1 on 5 matching bases. This CDR3 reads CASSIRGFGRYSGNTIYF. CDR3 bases: TGTGCCAGTAGTATACGGGGGTTCGGTCGCTACTCTGGAAACACCATATATTTT.